This TCR beta chain was sequenced for a study of T cells in Graves' hyperthyroidism and ophthalmopathy. Study conclusions and caveats: With a median lead of about 6.9 months before onset, the model predicted ophthalmopathy.

This clonotype has a count of ten or more. Its antigen is not known. V lost 3 bases and J lost 3; bases outside the gene matches: 4. The germline V gene has CDR1 LNHNV and CDR2 YYDKDF (reference sequence). The CDR3 extends over 15 amino acids. The investigators amplified TCR beta CDR3 regions from RNA transcripts. HTBI primers drove first-round RT-PCR of the TCR CDR3. TCRdb redid the calling of the multiplex PCR reads with MiXCR, one entry per CDR3 protein. The sample consists of about 200,000 distinct CDR3 sequences, about 15% of them appearing once. Stable Graves' hyperthyroidism meant no ophthalmopathy progression within 18 months. Patients with uncontrolled infections, other autoimmune diseases, pregnancy or lactation were excluded. The authors obtained PBMCs from roughly 10 ml of fresh peripheral blood.

This sequence was found in a woman between 45 and 60 years old with Graves' hyperthyroidism. This chain joins TRBV15 and TRBJ2-3; 9 nucleotides line up with TRBD2. Sample: blood. The CDR3 coding sequence is TGTGCCACCAGCAGCAGAGCGGGAGGAACAGATACGCAGTATTTT. The encoded protein is CATSSRAGGTDTQYF. Full variable domain (outside the CDR3, taken from reference TRBV15 and TRBJ2-3): DAMVIQNPRYQVTQFGKPVTLSCSQTLNHNVMYWYQQKSSQAPKLLFHYYDKDFNNEADTPDNFQSRRPNTSFCFLDIRSPGLGDTAMYLCATSSRAGGTDTQYFGPGTRLTVL.